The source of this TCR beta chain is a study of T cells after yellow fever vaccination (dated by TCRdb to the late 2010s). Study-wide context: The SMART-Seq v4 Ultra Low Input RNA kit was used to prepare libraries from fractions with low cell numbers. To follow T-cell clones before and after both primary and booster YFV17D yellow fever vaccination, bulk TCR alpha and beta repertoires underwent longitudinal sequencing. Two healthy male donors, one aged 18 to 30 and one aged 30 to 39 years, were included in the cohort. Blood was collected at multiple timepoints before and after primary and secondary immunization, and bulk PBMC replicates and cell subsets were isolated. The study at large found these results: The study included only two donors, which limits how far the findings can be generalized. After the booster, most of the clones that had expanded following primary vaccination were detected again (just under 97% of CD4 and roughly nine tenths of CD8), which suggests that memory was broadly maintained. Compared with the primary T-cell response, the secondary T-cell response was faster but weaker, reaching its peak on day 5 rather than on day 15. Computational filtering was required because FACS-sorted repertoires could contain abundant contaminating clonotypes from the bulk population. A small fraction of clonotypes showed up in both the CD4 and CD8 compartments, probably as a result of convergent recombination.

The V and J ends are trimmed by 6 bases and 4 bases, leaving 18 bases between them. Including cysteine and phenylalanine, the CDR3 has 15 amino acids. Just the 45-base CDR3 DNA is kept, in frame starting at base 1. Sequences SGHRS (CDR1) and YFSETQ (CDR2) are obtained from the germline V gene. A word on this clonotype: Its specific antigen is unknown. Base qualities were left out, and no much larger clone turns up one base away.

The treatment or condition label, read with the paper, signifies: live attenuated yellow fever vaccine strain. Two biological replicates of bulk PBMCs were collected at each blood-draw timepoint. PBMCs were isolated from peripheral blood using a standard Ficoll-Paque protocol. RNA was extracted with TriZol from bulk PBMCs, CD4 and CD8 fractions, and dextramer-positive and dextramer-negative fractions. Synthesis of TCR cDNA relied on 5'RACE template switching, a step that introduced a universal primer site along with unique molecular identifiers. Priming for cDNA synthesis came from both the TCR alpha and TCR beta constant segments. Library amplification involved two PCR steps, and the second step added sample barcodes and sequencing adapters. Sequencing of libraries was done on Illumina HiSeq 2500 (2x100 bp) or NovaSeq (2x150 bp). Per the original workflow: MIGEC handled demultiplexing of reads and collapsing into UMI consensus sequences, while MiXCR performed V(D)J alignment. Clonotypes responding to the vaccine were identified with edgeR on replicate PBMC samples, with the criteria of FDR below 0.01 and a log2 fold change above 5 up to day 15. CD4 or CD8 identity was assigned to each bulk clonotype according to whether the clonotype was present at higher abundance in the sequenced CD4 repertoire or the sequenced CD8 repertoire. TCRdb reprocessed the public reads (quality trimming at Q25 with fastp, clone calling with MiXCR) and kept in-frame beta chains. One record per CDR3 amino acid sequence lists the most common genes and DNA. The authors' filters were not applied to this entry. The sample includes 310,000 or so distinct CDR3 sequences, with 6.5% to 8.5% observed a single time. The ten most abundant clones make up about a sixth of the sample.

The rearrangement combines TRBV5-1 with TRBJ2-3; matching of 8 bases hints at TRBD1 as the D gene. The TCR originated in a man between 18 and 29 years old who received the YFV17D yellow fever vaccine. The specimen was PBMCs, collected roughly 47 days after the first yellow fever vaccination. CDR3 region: CASNPDRGGADTQYF. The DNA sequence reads TGCGCCAGCAACCCCGACAGGGGAGGGGCAGATACGCAGTATTTT.